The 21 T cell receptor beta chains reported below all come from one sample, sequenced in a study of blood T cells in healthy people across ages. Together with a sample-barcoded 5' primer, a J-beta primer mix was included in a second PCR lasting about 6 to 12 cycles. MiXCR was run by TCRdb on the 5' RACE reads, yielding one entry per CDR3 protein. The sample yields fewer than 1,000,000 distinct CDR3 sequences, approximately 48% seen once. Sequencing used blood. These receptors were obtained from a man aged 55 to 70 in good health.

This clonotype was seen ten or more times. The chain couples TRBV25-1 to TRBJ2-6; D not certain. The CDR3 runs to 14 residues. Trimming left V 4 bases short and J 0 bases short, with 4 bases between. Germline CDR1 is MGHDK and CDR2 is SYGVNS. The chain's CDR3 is CASSGGSGANVLTF. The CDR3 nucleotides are TGTGCCAGCAGTGGGGGCTCTGGGGCCAACGTCCTGACTTTC.

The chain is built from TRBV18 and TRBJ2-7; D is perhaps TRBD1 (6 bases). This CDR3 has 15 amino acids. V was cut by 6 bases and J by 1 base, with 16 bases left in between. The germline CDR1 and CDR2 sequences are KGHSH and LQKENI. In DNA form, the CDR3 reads TGTGCCAGCTCTCCAGATGACAGGTCATCCTACGAGCAGTACTTC. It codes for CASSPDDRSSYEQYF.

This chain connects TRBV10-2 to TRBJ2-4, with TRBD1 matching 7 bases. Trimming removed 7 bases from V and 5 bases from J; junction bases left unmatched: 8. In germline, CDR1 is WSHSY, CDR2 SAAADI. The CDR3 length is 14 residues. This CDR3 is CASNSDRVQNIQYF. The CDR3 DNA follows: TGCGCCAGCAATTCTGACAGGGTGCAAAACATTCAGTACTTC.

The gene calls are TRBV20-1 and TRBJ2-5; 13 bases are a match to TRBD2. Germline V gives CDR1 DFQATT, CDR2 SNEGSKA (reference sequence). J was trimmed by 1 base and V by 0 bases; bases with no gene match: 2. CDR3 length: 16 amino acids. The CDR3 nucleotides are TGCAGTGCTAGAGAAGGACTAGCGGGGGCCCAAGAGACCCAGTACTTC. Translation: CSAREGLAGAQETQYF.

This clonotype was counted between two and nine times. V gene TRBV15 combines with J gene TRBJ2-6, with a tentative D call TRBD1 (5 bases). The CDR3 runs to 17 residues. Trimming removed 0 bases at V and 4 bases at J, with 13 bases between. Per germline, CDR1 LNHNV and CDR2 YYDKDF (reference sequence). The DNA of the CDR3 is TGTGCCACCAGCAGAGATCCAGGGCTTCTGGGGGCCAACGTCCTGACTTTC. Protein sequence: CATSRDPGLLGANVLTF.

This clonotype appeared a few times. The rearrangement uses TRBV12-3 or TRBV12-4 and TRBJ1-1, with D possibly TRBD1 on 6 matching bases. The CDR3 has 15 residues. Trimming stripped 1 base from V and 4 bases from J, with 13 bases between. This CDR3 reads CASSLEGGLSTEAFF. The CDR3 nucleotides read TGTGCCAGCAGTTTAGAAGGGGGACTGAGCACTGAAGCTTTCTTT.

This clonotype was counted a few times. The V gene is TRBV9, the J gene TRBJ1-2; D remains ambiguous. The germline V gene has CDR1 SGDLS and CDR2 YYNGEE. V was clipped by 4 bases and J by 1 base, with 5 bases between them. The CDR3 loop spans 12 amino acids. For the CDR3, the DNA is TGTGCCAGCAGCAAAGATAACTATGGCTACACCTTC. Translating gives CASSKDNYGYTF.

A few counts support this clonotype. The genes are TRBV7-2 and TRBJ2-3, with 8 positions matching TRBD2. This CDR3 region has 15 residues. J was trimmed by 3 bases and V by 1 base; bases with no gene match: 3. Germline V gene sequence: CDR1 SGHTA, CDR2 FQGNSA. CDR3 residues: CASSLDAGGTDTQYF. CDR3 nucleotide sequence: TGTGCCAGCAGCTTAGACGCGGGGGGTACAGATACGCAGTATTTT.

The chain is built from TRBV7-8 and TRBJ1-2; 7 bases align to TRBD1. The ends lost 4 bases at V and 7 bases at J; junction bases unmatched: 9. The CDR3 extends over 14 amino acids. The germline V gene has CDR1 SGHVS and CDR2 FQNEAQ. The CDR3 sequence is CASSSGGTVTGYTF. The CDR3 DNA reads TGTGCCAGCAGCTCTGGGGGGACAGTAACTGGCTACACCTTC.

DNA of the CDR3: TGTGCCACTCGGCGCGGTGGGGACAGGGAGCAGTTCTTC. It encodes CATRRGGDREQFF. The rearrangement uses TRBV24-1 and TRBJ2-1; 8 bases match TRBD1. CDR1 is KGHDR, CDR2 SFDVKD, per germline. J gave up 10 bases and V 10 bases, and 11 bases lay outside the gene matches. This CDR3 comprises 13 residues.

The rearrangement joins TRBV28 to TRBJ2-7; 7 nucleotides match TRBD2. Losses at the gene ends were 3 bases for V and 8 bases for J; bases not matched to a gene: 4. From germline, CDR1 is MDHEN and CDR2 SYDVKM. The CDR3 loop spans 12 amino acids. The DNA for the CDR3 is TGTGCCAGCAGTTTGGGGGGGGTAAAGCAGTACTTC. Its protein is CASSLGGVKQYF.

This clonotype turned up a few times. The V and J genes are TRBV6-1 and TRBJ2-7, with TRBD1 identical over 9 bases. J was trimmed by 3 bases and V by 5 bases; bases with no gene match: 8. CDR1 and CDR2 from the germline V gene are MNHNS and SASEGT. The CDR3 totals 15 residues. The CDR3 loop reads CASSLLTGGNYEQYF. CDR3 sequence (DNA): TGTGCCAGCAGTCTTCTGACAGGGGGGAACTACGAGCAGTACTTC.

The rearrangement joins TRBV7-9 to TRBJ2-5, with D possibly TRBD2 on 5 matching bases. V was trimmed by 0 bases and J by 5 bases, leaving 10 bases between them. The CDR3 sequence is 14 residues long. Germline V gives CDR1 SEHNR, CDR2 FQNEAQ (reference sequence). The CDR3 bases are TGTGCCAGCAGCTTAGCCCGGGGATTTGAGACCCAGTACTTC. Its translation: CASSLARGFETQYF.

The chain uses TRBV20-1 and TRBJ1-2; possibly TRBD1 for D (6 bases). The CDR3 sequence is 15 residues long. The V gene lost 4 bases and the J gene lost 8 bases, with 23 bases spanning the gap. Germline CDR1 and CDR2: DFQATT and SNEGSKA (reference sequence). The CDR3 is CSATQGSSQGSGYTF. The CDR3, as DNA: TGCAGTGCTACCCAGGGATCGAGTCAGGGGTCGGGCTACACCTTC.

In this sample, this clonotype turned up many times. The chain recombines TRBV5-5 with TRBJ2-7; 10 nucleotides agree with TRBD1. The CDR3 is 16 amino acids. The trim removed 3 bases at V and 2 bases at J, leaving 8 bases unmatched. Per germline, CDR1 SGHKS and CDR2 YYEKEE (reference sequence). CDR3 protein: CASSSGIGQGAYEQYF. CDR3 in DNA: TGTGCCAGCAGCTCGGGGATTGGACAGGGGGCCTACGAGCAGTACTTC.

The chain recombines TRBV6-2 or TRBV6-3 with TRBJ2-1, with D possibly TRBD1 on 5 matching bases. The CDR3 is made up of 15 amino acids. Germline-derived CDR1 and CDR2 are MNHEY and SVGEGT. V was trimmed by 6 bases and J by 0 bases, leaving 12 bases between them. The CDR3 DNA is TGTGCCAGCAGCCCGCGACAGATCTCCTACAATGAGCAGTTCTTC. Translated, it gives CASSPRQISYNEQFF.

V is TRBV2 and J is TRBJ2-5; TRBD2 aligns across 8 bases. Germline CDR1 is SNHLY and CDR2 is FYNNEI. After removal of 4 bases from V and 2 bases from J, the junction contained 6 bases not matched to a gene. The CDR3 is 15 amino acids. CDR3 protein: CASSVPGTSQETQYF. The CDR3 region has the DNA TGTGCCAGCAGTGTCCCCGGGACTAGTCAAGAGACCCAGTACTTC.

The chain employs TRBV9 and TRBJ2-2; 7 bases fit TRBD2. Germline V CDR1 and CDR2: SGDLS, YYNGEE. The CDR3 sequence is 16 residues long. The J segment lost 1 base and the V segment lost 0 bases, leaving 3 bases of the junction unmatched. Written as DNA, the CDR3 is TGTGCCAGCAGCGTAGCAGGGACTATGAACACCGGGGAGCTGTTTTTT. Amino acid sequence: CASSVAGTMNTGELFF.

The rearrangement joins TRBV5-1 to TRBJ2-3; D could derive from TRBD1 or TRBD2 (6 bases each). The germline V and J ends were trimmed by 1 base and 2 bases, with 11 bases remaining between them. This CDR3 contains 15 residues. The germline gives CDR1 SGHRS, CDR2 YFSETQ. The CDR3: CASSLRGRYTDTQYF. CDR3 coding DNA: TGCGCCAGCAGCTTGCGGGGGCGATACACAGATACGCAGTATTTT.

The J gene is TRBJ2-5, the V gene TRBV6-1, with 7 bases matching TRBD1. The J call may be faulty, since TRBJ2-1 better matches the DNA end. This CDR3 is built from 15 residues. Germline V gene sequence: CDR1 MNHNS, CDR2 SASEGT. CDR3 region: CASSWTGGPQETQFF. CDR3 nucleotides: TGTGCCAGCAGTTGGACAGGTGGCCCACAAGAGACCCAGTTCTTC.

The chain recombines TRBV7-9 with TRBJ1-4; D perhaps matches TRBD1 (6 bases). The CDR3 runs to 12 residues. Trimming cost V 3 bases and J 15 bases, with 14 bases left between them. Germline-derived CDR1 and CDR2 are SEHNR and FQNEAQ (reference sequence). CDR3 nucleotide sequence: TGTGCCAGCAGCTTGGGGCAGGGGAAGTTGTTTTTT. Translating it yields CASSLGQGKLFF.